The T cell receptor (beta chain) described here comes from a study of graft-versus-host responses after intestinal transplantation. As to this clone: What it binds is not known.

Notes on the study in general: Early post-transplant HvG declines tracked with peak circulating GvH clone levels.

This CDR3 is 13 amino acids long. Per germline, CDR1 MNHNY and CDR2 SVGAGI (reference sequence). Trimming stripped 1 base from V and 3 bases from J, with 6 bases between. Produced via immunoSEQ multiplex PCR; TCRdb's table is partial and in-frame only. The sample lists about 40,000 clones, 85% to 95% seen once, with roughly 0.58% in the top ten. V gene TRBV6-6 combines with J gene TRBJ1-2, with TRBD1 as a possible D gene (5 bases). This TCR was recovered from a human donor who was the organ donor for an intestinal transplant. The sample was unstimulated CD8+ T cells sorted from spleen or lymph node cells, taken before transplant. The CDR3: CASSYWGDYGYTF. For the CDR3, the DNA is TGTGCCAGCAGTTACTGGGGGGACTATGGCTACACCTTC.